The 8 T cell receptor beta chains below were found in one sample sequenced in a study of blood T cell repertoires in COVID-19. Libraries were prepared by immunoSEQ multiplex PCR; TCRdb keeps only in-frame clonotypes and omits some of them. The table records about 280,000 clones, 85% of them present only once. Sequencing was performed on PBMCs or T cells enriched from blood (not recorded which). Receptors originate from a woman in her forties or fifties who had recovered from COVID-19.

The chain carries TRBV11-3 and TRBJ2-2; D unclear. The CDR3 sequence is 14 residues long. The germline CDR1 and CDR2 sequences are SGHNT and YENEEA. The ends were cut back, 1 base at V and 4 bases at J, with 7 bases in the middle. This CDR3 reads CASSLGRFTGELFF. The CDR3 DNA is TGTGCCAGCAGCTTAGGCAGATTCACCGGGGAGCTGTTTTTT.

This clone was seen only once. The genes are TRBV4-3 and TRBJ2-1, with 9 positions matching TRBD1. The ends lost 3 bases at V and 9 bases at J; junction bases unmatched: 9. Germline CDR1 and CDR2: LGHNA and YSLEER. The CDR3 length is 15 residues. In DNA, the CDR3 is TGCGCCAGCAGCCAGGTGGGGACAGGGCATATTGAGCAGTTCTTC. The encoded protein is CASSQVGTGHIEQFF.

V and J are TRBV10-3 and TRBJ1-6; a weak D match, TRBD1 (6 bases). The V gene lost 6 bases and the J gene lost 5 bases, with 11 bases spanning the gap. In germline, CDR1 is ENHRY, CDR2 SYGVKD. This CDR3 spans 14 amino acids. For the CDR3, the DNA is TGTGCCATCAGCTTAGGACAGAATAATTCACCCCTCCACTTT. This encodes CAISLGQNNSPLHF.

This chain connects TRBV30 to TRBJ2-2; 9 bases align to TRBD1. The CDR3 spans 15 residues. V trimming: 2 bases; J trimming: 4 bases; junction bases outside the gene matches: 5. CDR1 GTSNPN and CDR2 SVGIG come from the germline V gene (reference sequence). The chain's CDR3 is CAWSPGTGITGELFF. DNA of the CDR3: TGTGCCTGGAGTCCCGGGACAGGGATCACCGGGGAGCTGTTTTTT.

V gene TRBV7-3 combines with J gene TRBJ2-3, with no clear D. The CDR3 loop spans 14 amino acids. Germline CDR1 and CDR2: SGHTA and FQGTGA. The V end was cut by 2 bases, the J end by 8 bases, with 14 bases between. The CDR3 spells CASSLGPPPATQYF. The CDR3 nucleotides are TGTGCCAGCAGCTTAGGGCCCCCCCCGGCTACGCAGTATTTT.

This sequence joins TRBV7-2 and TRBJ2-1; 8 nucleotides match TRBD2. This CDR3 comprises 15 residues. J lost 7 bases, V lost 1 base, and 6 bases had no gene match. Germline-derived CDR1 and CDR2 are SGHTA and FQGNSA. The CDR3 DNA reads TGTGCCAGCAGCTTAGTCCGGGGGGGCGGAAATGAGCAGTTCTTC. Protein product: CASSLVRGGGNEQFF.

The rearrangement uses TRBV11-3 and TRBJ1-1; D gene unclear. The CDR3 covers 14 residues. The germline V gene encodes CDR1 SGHNT and CDR2 YENEEA. The ends were cut back, 2 bases at V and 2 bases at J, with 9 bases in the middle. CDR3 region: CASSLHPVNTEAFF. CDR3 in DNA: TGTGCCAGCAGCTTACACCCAGTCAACACTGAAGCTTTCTTT.

This clone has just a few counts. The chain uses TRBV6-5 and TRBJ1-1; 9 bases map to TRBD1. Per germline, CDR1 MNHEY and CDR2 SVGAGI. J gave up 5 bases and V 4 bases, and 2 bases lay outside the gene matches. CDR3 length equals 13 residues. The CDR3 sequence is CASSFGQGTEAFF. The DNA for the CDR3 is TGTGCCAGCAGTTTTGGACAGGGGACTGAAGCTTTCTTT.